This T cell receptor (beta chain) was sequenced for a study of blood T cell repertoires in COVID-19. At the level of the study: Acute-phase and convalescent COVID-19 samples originated in the United States, Italy and Spain. Sample material is recorded as cDNA or gDNA derived from T cells, B-cell-depleted T cells, or PBMCs.

With 3 bases clipped from V and 5 bases from J, the junction kept 5 bases outside the gene matches. Germline V gives CDR1 MNHEY, CDR2 SVGAGI. The CDR3 loop spans 15 amino acids. Sequencing was performed with immunoSEQ multiplex PCR; in TCRdb, only in-frame clones are kept and a portion is missing. The table lists about 97,000 clones, over 70% of them singletons. The TCR originated in a man aged 60 to 69 with acute or convalescent COVID-19. The chain is built from TRBV6-5 and TRBJ2-5; 11 nucleotides match TRBD1. Sequencing was performed on peripheral blood. In DNA, the CDR3 is TGTGCCAGCAGTTATGGACAGGGGGCATCGGAGACCCAGTACTTC. Residues: CASSYGQGASETQYF.